This is a list of T cell receptor beta chains from one sample in a study of naive and memory T cell subsets. TCRdb re-derived calls from the 5' RACE reads in MiXCR, one entry per CDR3 protein. The data contain some 60,000 distinct CDR3 sequences, under 10% of them singletons. These TCRs come from a female donor in good health. The CDR3 runs from the conserved cysteine through the conserved F or W. D genes are given only for firm matches. Not all rows give a size; the values are once, few, many and, for expanded clones, a class.

>TRBJ2-7|12|.|TRBV25-1|.
CATAMGSYEQYF
TGTGCCACCGCGATGGGTTCCTACGAGCAGTACTTC
>TRBJ1-1|13|.|TRBV12-3/TRBV12-4|few
CATLTTGFTEAFF
TGTGCCACCCTTACTACAGGGTTCACTGAAGCTTTCTTT
>TRBJ2-7|16|TRBD2|TRBV20-1|.
CSARARGREATYEQYF
TGCAGTGCTAGAGCTCGCGGGCGGGAGGCCACCTACGAGCAGTACTTC
>TRBJ2-5|12|.|TRBV28|few
CASSLVGQYQYF
TGTGCCAGCAGTTTAGTCGGCCAGTACCAGTACTTC
>TRBJ1-3|15|TRBD1|TRBV5-1|many
CASSRDRGGGNTIYF
TGCGCCAGCAGCCGGGACAGGGGTGGTGGAAACACCATATATTTT
>TRBJ2-1|14|TRBD1|TRBV28|many
CASSPGTVYNEQFF
TGTGCCAGCAGTCCGGGGACAGTTTACAATGAGCAGTTCTTC
>TRBJ2-2|16|TRBD1|TRBV20-1|few
CSARGEDRGETGELFF
TGCAGTGCTAGAGGCGAAGACAGGGGAGAGACCGGGGAGCTGTTTTTT
>TRBJ1-1|15|TRBD1|TRBV7-9|.
CASSDWDRDTLEAFF
TGTGCCAGCAGCGACTGGGACAGGGATACCCTTGAAGCTTTCTTT
>TRBJ2-3|13|.|TRBV28|.
CASSQPGADTQYF
TGTGCCAGCAGTCAGCCGGGTGCGGATACGCAGTATTTT
>TRBJ1-5|15|.|TRBV12-3/TRBV12-4|few
CASSFTANSNQPQHF
TGTGCCAGCAGTTTTACAGCTAATAGCAATCAGCCCCAGCATTTT
>TRBJ1-5|15|TRBD1|TRBV19|many
CASQETGVSHQPQHF
TGTGCCAGTCAAGAAACAGGGGTAAGTCATCAGCCCCAGCATTTT
>TRBJ2-3|16|.|TRBV2|many
CASSEVDGFSTDTQYF
TGTGCCAGCAGTGAAGTCGACGGGTTCAGCACAGATACGCAGTATTTT
>TRBJ2-6|15|TRBD1|TRBV6-2/TRBV6-3|many
CASRKTGAGANVLTF
TGTGCCAGCAGGAAGACAGGGGCTGGGGCCAACGTCCTGACTTTC
>TRBJ2-3|16|TRBD1|TRBV28|few
CASSLGPGGLTDTQYF
TGTGCCAGCAGTTTAGGGCCAGGGGGTCTCACAGATACGCAGTATTTT
>TRBJ2-4|17|TRBD2|TRBV12-5|.
CASGLVPVAGGENIQYF
TGTGCTAGTGGTTTGGTACCCGTAGCGGGGGGGGAAAACATTCAGTACTTC
>TRBJ2-7|16|.|TRBV28|many
CASTLGAGVLAYEQYF
TGTGCCAGCACTCTGGGGGCAGGGGTATTGGCCTACGAGCAGTACTTC
>TRBJ2-5|16|TRBD2|TRBV4-2|few
CASSQPTTSGKETQYF
TGTGCCAGCAGCCAACCGACGACTAGCGGAAAAGAGACCCAGTACTTC
>TRBJ2-1|12|.|TRBV6-4|.
CASSDSHNEQFF
TGTGCCAGCAGTGACTCGCACAATGAGCAGTTCTTC
>TRBJ2-1|16|TRBD2|TRBV28|few
CASSGRLAGALGEQFF
TGTGCCAGCAGTGGCAGACTAGCGGGAGCTCTTGGTGAGCAGTTCTTC
>TRBJ2-6|14|.|TRBV2|many
CASSESGGANVLTF
TGTGCCAGCAGTGAAAGTGGTGGGGCCAACGTCCTGACTTTC